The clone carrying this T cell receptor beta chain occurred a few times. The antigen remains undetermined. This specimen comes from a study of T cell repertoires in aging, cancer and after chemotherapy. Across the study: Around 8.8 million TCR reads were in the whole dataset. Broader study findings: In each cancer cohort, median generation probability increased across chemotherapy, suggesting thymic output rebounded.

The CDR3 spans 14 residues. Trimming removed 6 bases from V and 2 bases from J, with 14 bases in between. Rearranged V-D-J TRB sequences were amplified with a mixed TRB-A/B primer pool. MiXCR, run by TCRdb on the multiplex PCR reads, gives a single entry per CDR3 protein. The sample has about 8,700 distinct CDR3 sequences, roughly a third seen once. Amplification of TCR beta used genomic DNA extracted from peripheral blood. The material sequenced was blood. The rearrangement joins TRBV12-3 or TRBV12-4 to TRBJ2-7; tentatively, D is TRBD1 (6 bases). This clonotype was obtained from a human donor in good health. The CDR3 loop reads CASSLGGYTYEQYF. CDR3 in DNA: TGTGCCAGCAGCCTTGGGGGCTACACCTACGAGCAGTACTTC.